What follows is one T cell receptor (beta chain) and its context. The antigen is undetermined. The sample comes from a study of identical twins. Study-level points and caveats: Twins' excess sharing was less marked for out-of-frame beta sequences. Cross-sectional statistical analysis was relied on for the conclusions, without the same donors being followed.

Each donor was a healthy Caucasian. TCRdb recomputed calls from the 5' RACE reads with MiXCR, one row per CDR3 protein. Of about 690,000 distinct CDR3 sequences listed, approximately 22% are singletons. V dropped 7 bases and J dropped 7 bases, with 16 bases sitting between them. This CDR3 comprises 14 residues. This sample also belongs to another study, concerning T cells expressing NK-cell markers. As reported in that work: A range of about 1.0-7.0% of CD8+ T cells consisted of dominant NKG2C+ clonotypes in several donors.

The chain links TRBV12-3 or TRBV12-4 to TRBJ2-2; TRBD2 might be the D (7 bases). The sample was PBMCs. The TCR sequence derives from a woman in her late teens or twenties in good health. The CDR3 region is CASTRGGGIGELFF. In DNA form, the CDR3 reads TGTGCCAGCACCCGAGGGGGAGGGATCGGGGAGCTGTTTTTT.